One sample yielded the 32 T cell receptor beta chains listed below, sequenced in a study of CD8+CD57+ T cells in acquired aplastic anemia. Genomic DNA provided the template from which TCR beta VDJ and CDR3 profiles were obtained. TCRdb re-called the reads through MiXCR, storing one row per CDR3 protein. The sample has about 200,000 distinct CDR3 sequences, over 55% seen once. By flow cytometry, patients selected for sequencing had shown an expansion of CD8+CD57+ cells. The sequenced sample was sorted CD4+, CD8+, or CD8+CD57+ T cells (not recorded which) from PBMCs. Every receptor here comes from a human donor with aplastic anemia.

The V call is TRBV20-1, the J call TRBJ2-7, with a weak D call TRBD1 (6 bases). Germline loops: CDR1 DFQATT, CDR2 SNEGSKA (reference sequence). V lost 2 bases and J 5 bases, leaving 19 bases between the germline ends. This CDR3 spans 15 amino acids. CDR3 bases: TGCAGTGCTAGATGGGAAAACAGGGCTCGACACGAGCAGTACTTC. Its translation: CSARWENRARHEQYF.

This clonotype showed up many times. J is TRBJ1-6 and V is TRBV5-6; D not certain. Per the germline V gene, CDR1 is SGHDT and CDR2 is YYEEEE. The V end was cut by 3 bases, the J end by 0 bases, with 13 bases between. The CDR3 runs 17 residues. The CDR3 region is CASSWGAQSSYNSPLHF. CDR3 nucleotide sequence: TGTGCCAGCAGCTGGGGAGCCCAGAGCTCCTATAATTCACCCCTCCACTTT.

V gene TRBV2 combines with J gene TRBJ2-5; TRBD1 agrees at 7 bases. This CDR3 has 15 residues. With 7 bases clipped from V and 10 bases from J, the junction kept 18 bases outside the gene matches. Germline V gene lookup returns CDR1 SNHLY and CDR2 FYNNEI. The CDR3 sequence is CASTRSTAAPGGQYF. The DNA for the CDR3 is TGTGCCAGCACGAGATCAACAGCGGCGCCAGGGGGCCAGTACTTC.

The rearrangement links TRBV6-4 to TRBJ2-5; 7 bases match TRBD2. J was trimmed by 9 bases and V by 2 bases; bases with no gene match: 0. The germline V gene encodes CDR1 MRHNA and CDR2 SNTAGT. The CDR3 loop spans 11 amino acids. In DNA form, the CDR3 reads TGTGCCAGCAGTGACGGGGGGGCCCAGTACTTC. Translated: CASSDGGAQYF.

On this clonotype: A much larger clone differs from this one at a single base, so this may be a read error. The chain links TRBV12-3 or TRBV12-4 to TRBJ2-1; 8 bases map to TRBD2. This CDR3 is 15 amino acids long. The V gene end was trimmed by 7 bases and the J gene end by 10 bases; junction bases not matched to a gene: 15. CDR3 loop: CASTISGLGNYEQFF. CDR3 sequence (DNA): TGTGCCAGCACTATCTCGGGACTAGGTAATTACGAGCAGTTCTTC.

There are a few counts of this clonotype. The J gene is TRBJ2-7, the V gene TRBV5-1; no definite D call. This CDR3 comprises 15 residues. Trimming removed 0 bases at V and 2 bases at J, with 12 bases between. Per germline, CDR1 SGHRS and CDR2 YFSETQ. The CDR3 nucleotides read TGCGCCAGCAGCTTGGGCGCATCCAGGACCTACGAGCAGTACTTC. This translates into CASSLGASRTYEQYF.

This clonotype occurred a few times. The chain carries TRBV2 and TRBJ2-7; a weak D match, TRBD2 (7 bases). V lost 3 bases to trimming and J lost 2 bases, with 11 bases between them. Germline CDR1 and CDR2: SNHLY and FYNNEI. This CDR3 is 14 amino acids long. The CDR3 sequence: CASSDRGAAYEQYF. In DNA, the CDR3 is TGTGCCAGCAGTGACCGGGGGGCCGCCTACGAGCAGTACTTC.

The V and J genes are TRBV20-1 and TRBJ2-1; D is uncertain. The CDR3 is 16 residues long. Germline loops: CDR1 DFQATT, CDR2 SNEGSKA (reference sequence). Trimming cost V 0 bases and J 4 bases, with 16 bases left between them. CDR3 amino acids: CSARDSPVVNYNEQFF. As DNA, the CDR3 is TGCAGTGCTAGAGATTCTCCGGTAGTAAATTACAATGAGCAGTTCTTC.

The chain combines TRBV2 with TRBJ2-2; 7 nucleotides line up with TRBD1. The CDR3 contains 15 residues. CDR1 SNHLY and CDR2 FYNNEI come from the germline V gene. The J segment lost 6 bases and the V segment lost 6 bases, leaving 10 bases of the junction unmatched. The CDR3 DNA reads TGTGCCAGCAGCGAACGGACAGGACGTCCCGGGGAGCTGTTTTTT. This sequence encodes CASSERTGRPGELFF.

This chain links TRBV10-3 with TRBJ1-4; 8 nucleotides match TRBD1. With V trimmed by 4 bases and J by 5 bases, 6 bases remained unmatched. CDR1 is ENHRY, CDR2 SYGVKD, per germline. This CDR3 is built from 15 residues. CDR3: CAISGTGTGNEKLFF. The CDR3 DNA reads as TGTGCCATCAGTGGGACCGGGACAGGAAATGAAAAACTGTTTTTT.

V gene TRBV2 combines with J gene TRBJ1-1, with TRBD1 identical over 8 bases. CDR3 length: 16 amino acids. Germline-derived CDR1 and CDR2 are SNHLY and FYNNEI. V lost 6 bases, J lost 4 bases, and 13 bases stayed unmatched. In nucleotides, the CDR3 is TGTGCCAGCAGGCCCGGGACAGGAGAAGGCAGCACTGAAGCTTTCTTT. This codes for CASRPGTGEGSTEAFF.

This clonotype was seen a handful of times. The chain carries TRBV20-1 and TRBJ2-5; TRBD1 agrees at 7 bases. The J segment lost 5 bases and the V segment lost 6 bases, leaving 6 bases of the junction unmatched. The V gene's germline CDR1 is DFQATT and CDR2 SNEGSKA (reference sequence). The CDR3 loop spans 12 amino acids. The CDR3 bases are TGCAGTGCCTCGACAGGGTTGGAGACCCAGTACTTC. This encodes CSASTGLETQYF.

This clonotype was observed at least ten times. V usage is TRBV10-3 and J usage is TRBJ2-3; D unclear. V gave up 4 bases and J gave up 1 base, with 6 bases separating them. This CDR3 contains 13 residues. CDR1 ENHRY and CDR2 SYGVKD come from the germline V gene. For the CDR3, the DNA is TGTGCCATCAGTGGGGCCGGCACAGATACGCAGTATTTT. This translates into CAISGAGTDTQYF.

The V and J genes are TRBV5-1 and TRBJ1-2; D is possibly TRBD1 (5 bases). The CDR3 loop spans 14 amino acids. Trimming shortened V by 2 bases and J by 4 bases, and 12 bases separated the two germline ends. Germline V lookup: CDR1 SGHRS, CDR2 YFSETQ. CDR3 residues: CASSLSVDSYGYTF. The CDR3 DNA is TGCGCCAGCAGCTTATCGGTAGACAGCTATGGCTACACCTTC. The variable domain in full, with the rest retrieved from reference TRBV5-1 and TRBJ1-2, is KAGVTQTPRYLIKTRGQQVTLSCSPISGHRSVSWYQQTPGQGLQFLFEYFSETQRNKGNFPGRFSGRQFSNSRSEMNVSTLELGDSALYLCASSLSVDSYGYTFGSGTRLTVV.

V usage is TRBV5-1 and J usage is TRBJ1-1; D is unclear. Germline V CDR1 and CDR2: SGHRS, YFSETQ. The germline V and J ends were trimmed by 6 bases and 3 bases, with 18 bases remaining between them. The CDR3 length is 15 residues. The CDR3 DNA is TGCGCCAGCACCATGACCGGGCCTAAGGACACTGAAGCTTTCTTT. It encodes CASTMTGPKDTEAFF. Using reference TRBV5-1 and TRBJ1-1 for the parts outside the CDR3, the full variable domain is KAGVTQTPRYLIKTRGQQVTLSCSPISGHRSVSWYQQTPGQGLQFLFEYFSETQRNKGNFPGRFSGRQFSNSRSEMNVSTLELGDSALYLCASTMTGPKDTEAFFGQGTRLTVV.

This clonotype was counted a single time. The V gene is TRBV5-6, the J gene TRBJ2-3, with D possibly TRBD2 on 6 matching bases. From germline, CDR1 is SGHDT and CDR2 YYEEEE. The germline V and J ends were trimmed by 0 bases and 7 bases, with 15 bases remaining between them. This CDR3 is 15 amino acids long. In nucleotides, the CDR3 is TGTGCCAGCAGCTTGGGGGGGACTGCTAATCATACGCAGTATTTT. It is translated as CASSLGGTANHTQYF.

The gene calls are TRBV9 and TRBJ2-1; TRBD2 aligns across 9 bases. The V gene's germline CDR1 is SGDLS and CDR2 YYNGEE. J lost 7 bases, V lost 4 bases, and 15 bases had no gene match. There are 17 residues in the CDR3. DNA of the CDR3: TGTGCCAGCAGCCCCCAGATCTCTAGCGGGAACAGGAATGAGCAGTTCTTC. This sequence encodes CASSPQISSGNRNEQFF. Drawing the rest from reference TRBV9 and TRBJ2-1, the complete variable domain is DSGVTQTPKHLITATGQRVTLRCSPRSGDLSVYWYQQSLDQGLQFLIQYYNGEERAKGNILERFSAQQFPDLHSELNLSSLELGDSALYFCASSPQISSGNRNEQFFGPGTRLTVL.

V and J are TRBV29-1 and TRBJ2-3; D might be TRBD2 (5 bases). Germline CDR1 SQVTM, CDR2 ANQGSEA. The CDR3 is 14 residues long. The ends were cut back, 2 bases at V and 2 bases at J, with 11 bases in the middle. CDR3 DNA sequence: TGCAGCGTTGAAATAGGACTCGACACAGATACGCAGTATTTT. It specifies CSVEIGLDTDTQYF.

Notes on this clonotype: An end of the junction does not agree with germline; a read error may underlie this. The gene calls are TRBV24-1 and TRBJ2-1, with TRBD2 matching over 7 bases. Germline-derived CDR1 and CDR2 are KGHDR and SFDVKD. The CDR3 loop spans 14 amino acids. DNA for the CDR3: TGTGCCAGCAGTGATCCCGGGACTACTATTGAGCAGTTCTTC. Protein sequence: CASSDPGTTIEQFF.

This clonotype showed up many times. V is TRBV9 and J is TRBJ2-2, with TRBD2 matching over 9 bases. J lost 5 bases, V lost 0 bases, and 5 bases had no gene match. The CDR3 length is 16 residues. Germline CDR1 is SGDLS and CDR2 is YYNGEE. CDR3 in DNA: TGTGCCAGCAGCGTAGAGGCGGGGGGGCCTACCGGGGAGCTGTTTTTT. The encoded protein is CASSVEAGGPTGELFF.

Here the CDR3 reads CASSLAWGNYGYTF. CDR3 DNA: TGTGCCAGCAGCTTAGCATGGGGAAACTATGGCTACACCTTC. The chain is built from TRBV7-9 and TRBJ1-2; D is unclear. The germline V gene has CDR1 SEHNR and CDR2 FQNEAQ (reference sequence). This CDR3 comprises 14 residues. With 0 bases removed from V and 2 bases from J, the gap between germline ends came to 7 bases.

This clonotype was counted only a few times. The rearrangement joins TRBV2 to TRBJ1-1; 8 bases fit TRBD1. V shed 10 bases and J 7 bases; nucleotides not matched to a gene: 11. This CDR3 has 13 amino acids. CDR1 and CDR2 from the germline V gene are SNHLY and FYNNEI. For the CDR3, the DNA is TGTGCCAACAAGGGCAGGGGGCCAGATGAAGCTTTCTTT. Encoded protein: CANKGRGPDEAFF.

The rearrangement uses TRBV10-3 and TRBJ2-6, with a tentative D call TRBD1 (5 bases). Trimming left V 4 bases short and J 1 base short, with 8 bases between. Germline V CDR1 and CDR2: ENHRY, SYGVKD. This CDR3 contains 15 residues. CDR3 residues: CAISGQLSGANVLTF. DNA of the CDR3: TGTGCCATCAGTGGACAGCTATCTGGGGCCAACGTCCTGACTTTC.

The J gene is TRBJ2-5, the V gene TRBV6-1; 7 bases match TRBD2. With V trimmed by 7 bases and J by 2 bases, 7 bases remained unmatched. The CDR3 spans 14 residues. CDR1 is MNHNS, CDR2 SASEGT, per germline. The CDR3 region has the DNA TGTGCCAGCACCACGAGCGGGGAACAAGAGACCCAGTACTTC. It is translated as CASTTSGEQETQYF.

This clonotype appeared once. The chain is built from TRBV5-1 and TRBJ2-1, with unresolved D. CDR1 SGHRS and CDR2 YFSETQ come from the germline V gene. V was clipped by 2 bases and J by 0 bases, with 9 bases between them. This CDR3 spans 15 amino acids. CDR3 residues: CASSLSTSSYNEQFF. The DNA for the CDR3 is TGCGCCAGCAGCTTATCTACGAGCTCCTACAATGAGCAGTTCTTC.

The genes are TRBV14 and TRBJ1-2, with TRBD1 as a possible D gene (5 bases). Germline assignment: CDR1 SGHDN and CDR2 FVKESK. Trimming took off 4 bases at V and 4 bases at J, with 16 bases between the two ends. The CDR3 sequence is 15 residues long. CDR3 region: CASSRNRIISYGYTF. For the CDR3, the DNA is TGTGCCAGCAGCCGAAACAGGATCATCAGCTATGGCTACACCTTC.

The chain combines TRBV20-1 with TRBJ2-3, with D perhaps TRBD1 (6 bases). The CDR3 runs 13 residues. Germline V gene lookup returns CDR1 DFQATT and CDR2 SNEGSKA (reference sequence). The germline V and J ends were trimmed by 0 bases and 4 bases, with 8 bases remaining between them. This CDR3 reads CSARDKGADTQYF. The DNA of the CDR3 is TGCAGTGCTAGAGATAAGGGGGCAGATACGCAGTATTTT.

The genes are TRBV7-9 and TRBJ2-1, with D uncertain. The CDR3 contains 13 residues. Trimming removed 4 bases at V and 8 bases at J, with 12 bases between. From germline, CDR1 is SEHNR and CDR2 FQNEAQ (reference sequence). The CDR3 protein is CASSSSSRDEQFF. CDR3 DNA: TGTGCCAGCAGCTCCTCTTCTAGGGATGAGCAGTTCTTC.

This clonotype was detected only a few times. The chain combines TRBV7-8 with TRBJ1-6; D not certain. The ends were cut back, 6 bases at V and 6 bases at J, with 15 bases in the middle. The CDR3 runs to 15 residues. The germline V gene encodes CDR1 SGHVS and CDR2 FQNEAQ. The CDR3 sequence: CASRRTGDPNSPLHF. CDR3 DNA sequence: TGTGCCAGCAGAAGGACGGGTGACCCTAATTCACCCCTCCACTTT.

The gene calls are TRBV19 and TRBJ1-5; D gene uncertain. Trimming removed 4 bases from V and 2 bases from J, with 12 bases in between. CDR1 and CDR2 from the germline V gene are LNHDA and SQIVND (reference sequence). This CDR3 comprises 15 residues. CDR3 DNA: TGTGCCAGTAGTACGCAGGTTGAGGGCAATCAGCCCCAGCATTTT. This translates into CASSTQVEGNQPQHF.

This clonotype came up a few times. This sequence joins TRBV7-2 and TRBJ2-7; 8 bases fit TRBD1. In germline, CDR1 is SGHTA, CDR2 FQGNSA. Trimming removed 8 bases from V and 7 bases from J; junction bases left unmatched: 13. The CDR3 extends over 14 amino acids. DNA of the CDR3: TGTGCCAGCCAAAGGGCGCAGGGGGCGTATGAGCAGTACTTC. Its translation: CASQRAQGAYEQYF.

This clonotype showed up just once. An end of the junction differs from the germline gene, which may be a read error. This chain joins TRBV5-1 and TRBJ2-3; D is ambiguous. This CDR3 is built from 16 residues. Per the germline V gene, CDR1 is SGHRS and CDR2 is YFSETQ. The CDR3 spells CASSLEASSNTDTQYF. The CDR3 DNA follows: TGTGCCAGCAGCCTCGAAGCCTCCTCCAACACAGATACGCAGTATTTT.